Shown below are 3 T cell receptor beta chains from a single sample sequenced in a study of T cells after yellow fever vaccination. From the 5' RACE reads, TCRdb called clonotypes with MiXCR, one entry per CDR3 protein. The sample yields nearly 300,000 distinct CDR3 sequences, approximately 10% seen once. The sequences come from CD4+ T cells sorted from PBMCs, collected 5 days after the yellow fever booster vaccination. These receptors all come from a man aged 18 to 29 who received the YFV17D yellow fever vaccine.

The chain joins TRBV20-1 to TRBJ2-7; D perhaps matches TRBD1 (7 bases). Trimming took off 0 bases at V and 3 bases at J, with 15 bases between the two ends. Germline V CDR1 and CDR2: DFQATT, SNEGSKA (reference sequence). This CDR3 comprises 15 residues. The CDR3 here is CSARDYHRGGYEQYV. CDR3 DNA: TGCAGTGCTAGAGATTACCACAGGGGAGGCTACGAGCAGTACGTC.

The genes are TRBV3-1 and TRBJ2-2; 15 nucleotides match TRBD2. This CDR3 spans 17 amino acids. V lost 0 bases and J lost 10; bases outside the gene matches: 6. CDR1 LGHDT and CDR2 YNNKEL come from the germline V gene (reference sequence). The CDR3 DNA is TGTGCCAGCAGCCAAGAAGGACTAGCGGGGGGGCCGCCGGAGCTGTTTTTT. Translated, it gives CASSQEGLAGGPPELFF.

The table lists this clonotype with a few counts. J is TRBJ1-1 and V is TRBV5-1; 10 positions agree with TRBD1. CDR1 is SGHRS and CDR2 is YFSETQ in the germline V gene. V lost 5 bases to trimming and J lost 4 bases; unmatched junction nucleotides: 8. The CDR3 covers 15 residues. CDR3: CASRSGTGEGTEAFF. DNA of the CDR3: TGCGCCAGCAGATCCGGGACAGGGGAGGGCACTGAAGCTTTCTTT.